What follows is one T cell receptor (beta chain) and its context. The entry originates in a study of blood T cell repertoires in COVID-19. Here immunoSEQ multiplex PCR was the method, and the copy in TCRdb shows in-frame clones only, minus some. This repertoire shows 70,000 to 95,000 clones, around 94% found once; its top ten account for 6.3%. CDR3 size: 14 residues. Per germline, CDR1 SGHRS and CDR2 YFSETQ. Trimming removed 2 bases from V and 4 bases from J; junction bases left unmatched: 2. Material: peripheral blood. The chain carries TRBV5-1 and TRBJ1-4; 7 bases line up with TRBD1. The sequence came from an older woman with active COVID-19. The CDR3 reads CASSFAGGNEKLFF. DNA of the CDR3: TGCGCCAGCAGCTTCGCAGGGGGTAATGAAAAACTGTTTTTT.